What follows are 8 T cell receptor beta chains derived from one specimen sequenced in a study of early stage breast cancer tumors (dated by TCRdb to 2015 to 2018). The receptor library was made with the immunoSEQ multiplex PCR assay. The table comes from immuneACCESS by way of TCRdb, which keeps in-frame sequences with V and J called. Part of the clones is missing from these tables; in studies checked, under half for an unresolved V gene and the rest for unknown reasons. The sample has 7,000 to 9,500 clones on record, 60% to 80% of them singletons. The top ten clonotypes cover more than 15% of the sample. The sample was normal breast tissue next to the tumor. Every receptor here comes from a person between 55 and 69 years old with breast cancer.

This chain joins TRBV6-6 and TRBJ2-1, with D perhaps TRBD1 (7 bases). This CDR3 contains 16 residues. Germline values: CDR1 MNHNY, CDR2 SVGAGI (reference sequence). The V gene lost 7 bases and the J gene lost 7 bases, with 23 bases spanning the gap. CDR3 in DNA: TGTGCCAGCATACCCCACCTCGACAGGGCGGGGAATGAGCAGTTCTTC. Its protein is CASIPHLDRAGNEQFF.

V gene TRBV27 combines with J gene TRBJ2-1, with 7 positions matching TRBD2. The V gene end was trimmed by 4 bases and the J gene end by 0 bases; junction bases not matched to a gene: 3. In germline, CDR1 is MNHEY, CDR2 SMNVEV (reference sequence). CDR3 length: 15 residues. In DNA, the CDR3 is TGTGCCAGCAGTTACGGCGGGAGCTCCTACAATGAGCAGTTCTTC. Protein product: CASSYGGSSYNEQFF.

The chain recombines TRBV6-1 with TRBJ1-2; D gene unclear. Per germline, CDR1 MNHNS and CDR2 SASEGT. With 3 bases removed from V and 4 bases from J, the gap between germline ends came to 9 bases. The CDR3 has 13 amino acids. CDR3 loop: CASSEKQIYGYTF. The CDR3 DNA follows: TGTGCCAGCAGTGAGAAACAGATCTATGGCTACACCTTC.

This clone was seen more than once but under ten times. The CDR3 spells CASGSGAGELFF. In DNA, the CDR3 is TGTGCTAGTGGTTCGGGGGCCGGGGAGCTGTTTTTT. The V gene is TRBV12-5, the J gene TRBJ2-2, with D perhaps TRBD2 (6 bases). Trimming pared 4 bases from V and 6 bases from J, leaving 6 bases between. This CDR3 comprises 12 residues. Per the germline V gene, CDR1 is LGHNT and CDR2 is FRNRAP.

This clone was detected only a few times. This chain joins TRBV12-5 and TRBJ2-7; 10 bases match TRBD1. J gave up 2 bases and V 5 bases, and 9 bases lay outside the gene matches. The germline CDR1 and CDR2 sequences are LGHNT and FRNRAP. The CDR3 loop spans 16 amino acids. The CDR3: CASGPRDRGRPYEQYF. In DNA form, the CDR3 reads TGTGCTAGTGGTCCTCGGGACAGGGGACGCCCCTACGAGCAGTACTTC.

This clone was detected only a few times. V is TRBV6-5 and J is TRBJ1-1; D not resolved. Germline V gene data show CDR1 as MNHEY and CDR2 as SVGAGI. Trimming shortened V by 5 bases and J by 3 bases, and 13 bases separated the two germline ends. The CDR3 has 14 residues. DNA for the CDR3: TGTGCCAGCAGTAGCTTCAGTGACTACACTGAAGCTTTCTTT. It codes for CASSSFSDYTEAFF.

In DNA, the CDR3 is TGCGCCAGCAGCCTGCTGGGAACAGGGACTAATGAAAAACTGTTTTTT. Translation: CASSLLGTGTNEKLFF. J is TRBJ1-4 and V is TRBV5-1; D is perhaps TRBD1 (6 bases). CDR1 and CDR2 (germline): SGHRS, YFSETQ. The CDR3 is made up of 16 amino acids. Trimming took off 4 bases at V and 2 bases at J, with 15 bases between the two ends.

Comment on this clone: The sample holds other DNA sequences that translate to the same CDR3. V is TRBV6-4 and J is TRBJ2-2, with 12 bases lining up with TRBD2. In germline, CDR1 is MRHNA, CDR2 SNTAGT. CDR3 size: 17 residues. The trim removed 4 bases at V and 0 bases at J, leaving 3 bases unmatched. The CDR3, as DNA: TGTGCCAGCAGTGTGCTAGCGGGAGGGTCGAACACCGGGGAGCTGTTTTTT. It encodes CASSVLAGGSNTGELFF.